These 27 T cell receptor beta chains came from one sample sequenced in a study of T cell responses to AZD1222 COVID-19 vaccine. Data came from immunoSEQ multiplex PCR; TCRdb stores just in-frame clones and leaves some out. Here the sample spans about 270,000 clones, almost 95% being singletons. The sequencing used peripheral blood, collected 28 days after the second AZD1222 dose. Every receptor here comes from an adult who received the AZD1222 COVID-19 vaccine.

The chain has TRBV14 and TRBJ1-2, with D unclear. Germline loops: CDR1 SGHDN, CDR2 FVKESK. This CDR3 has 12 residues. Trimming took off 4 bases at V and 6 bases at J, with 9 bases between the two ends. CDR3 DNA: TGTGCCAGCAGCCGGCAGGTTGATGGCTACACCTTC. The encoded protein is CASSRQVDGYTF.

The chain joins TRBV28 to TRBJ1-5; unclear D gene. The V and J ends lost 5 bases and 8 bases respectively, with 16 bases between them. There are 14 residues in the CDR3. Germline lookup yields CDR1 MDHEN and CDR2 SYDVKM. The DNA of the CDR3 is TGTGCCAGCAGTCTAACTCCGGGCCTAAAGCCCCAGCATTTT. It is translated as CASSLTPGLKPQHF.

The rearrangement uses TRBV6-2 or TRBV6-3 and TRBJ1-5; D not certain. The CDR3 has 14 amino acids. V lost 4 bases and J 3 bases, leaving 10 bases between the germline ends. Germline V gene sequence: CDR1 MNHEY, CDR2 SVGEGT. As DNA, the CDR3 is TGTGCCAGCAGTTCGCGACGGAACAATCAGCCCCAGCATTTT. It encodes CASSSRRNNQPQHF.

The chain carries TRBV28 and TRBJ2-2, with TRBD1 matching over 7 bases. This CDR3 is 15 amino acids long. V shed 6 bases and J 6 bases; nucleotides not matched to a gene: 10. Germline assignment: CDR1 MDHEN and CDR2 SYDVKM. The DNA of the CDR3 is TGTGCCAGCAGCCCCCGGGACAGAGCCGCCGGGGAGCTGTTTTTT. Protein sequence: CASSPRDRAAGELFF.

V and J are TRBV29-1 and TRBJ1-1; no clear D. The CDR3 covers 11 residues. V dropped 5 bases and J dropped 2 bases, with 6 bases sitting between them. Germline lookup yields CDR1 SQVTM and CDR2 ANQGSEA. The CDR3 DNA reads TGCAGCGTTCTTGTAAACACTGAAGCTTTCTTT. Protein sequence: CSVLVNTEAFF.

This rearrangement joins TRBV5-1 to TRBJ1-1; perhaps TRBD1 as D (5 bases). V was clipped by 5 bases and J by 6 bases, with 14 bases between them. Germline CDR1 reads SGHRS; CDR2 reads YFSETQ. The CDR3 is 13 amino acids. CDR3 nucleotide sequence: TGCGCCAGCAGTCAGGGCATCTCTGCTGAAGCTTTCTTT. Its translation is CASSQGISAEAFF.

In its sample, this clone was seen once. V is TRBV19 and J is TRBJ1-5, with 7 bases identical to TRBD1. J gave up 4 bases and V 7 bases, and 7 bases lay outside the gene matches. The germline gives CDR1 LNHDA, CDR2 SQIVND (reference sequence). The CDR3 runs 14 residues. CDR3 loop: CASTMGQSNQPQHF. DNA for the CDR3: TGTGCCAGTACCATGGGACAGTCAAATCAGCCCCAGCATTTT.

Only a few counts were recorded for this clone. This chain joins TRBV19 and TRBJ1-6; D not resolved. This CDR3 region has 13 residues. V was pared by 3 bases and J by 8 bases, with 8 bases between. Germline CDR1 reads LNHDA; CDR2 reads SQIVND (reference sequence). CDR3 in amino acids: CASSITLDSPLHF. The DNA for the CDR3 is TGTGCCAGTAGTATTACGCTGGATTCACCCCTCCACTTT.

This rearrangement joins TRBV27 to TRBJ2-7; 12 bases map to TRBD1. J was trimmed by 9 bases and V by 4 bases; bases with no gene match: 13. The CDR3 covers 16 residues. Germline V gene lookup returns CDR1 MNHEY and CDR2 SMNVEV (reference sequence). The CDR3 loop reads CASSSTGTGGRGGQYF. CDR3 sequence (DNA): TGTGCCAGCAGTTCGACCGGGACAGGGGGCAGAGGGGGGCAGTACTTC.

This clone appeared once. J is TRBJ1-2 and V is TRBV6-5, with D possibly being TRBD1 (6 bases). V dropped 10 bases and J dropped 3 bases, with 21 bases sitting between them. This CDR3 comprises 15 residues. Germline V lookup: CDR1 MNHEY, CDR2 SVGAGI. For the CDR3, the DNA is TGTGCCACCCCCTGGGGGGGGGCGGACCACTATGGCTACACCTTC. This sequence encodes CATPWGGADHYGYTF.

CDR3 sequence (DNA): TGTGCCAGCTCTCGGGACTTCTCCTACGAGCAGTACTTC. It is translated as CASSRDFSYEQYF. This sequence joins TRBV2 and TRBJ2-7; weak D call: TRBD2 (6 bases). This CDR3 spans 13 amino acids. V was shortened by 8 bases and J by 0 bases, with 11 bases between the two germline ends. CDR1 is SNHLY, CDR2 FYNNEI, per germline. The full variable domain, completed using reference TRBV2 and TRBJ2-7, is EPEVTQTPSHQVTQMGQEVILRCVPISNHLYFYWYRQILGQKVEFLVSFYNNEISEKSEIFDDQFSVERPDGSNFTLKIRSTKLEDSAMYFCASSRDFSYEQYFGPGTRLTVT.

The J gene is TRBJ2-2, the V gene TRBV18; 14 bases are shared with TRBD2. The germline V gene has CDR1 KGHSH and CDR2 LQKENI. The CDR3 runs to 18 residues. J lost 0 bases, V lost 5 bases, and 5 bases had no gene match. CDR3 coding DNA: TGTGCCAGCTCATCTCTGGGACTAGCGGGAGCGAACACCGGGGAGCTGTTTTTT. Protein sequence: CASSSLGLAGANTGELFF.

The table lists this clone with a count of one. The V gene is TRBV6-5, the J gene TRBJ1-3, with D tentatively TRBD1 (6 bases). Trimming took 5 bases from V and 7 from J, leaving 9 bases between them. Looked up from germline, CDR1 is MNHEY and CDR2 is SVGAGI. The CDR3 runs to 12 residues. The CDR3 sequence is CASSPTGNTIYF. CDR3 sequence (DNA): TGTGCCAGCAGTCCCACAGGGAACACCATATATTTT.

The count of this clone is one. This chain joins TRBV6-5 and TRBJ2-1; possible D gene TRBD1, 6 bases. The CDR3 runs to 13 residues. Between the trimmed V and J ends, which lost 10 bases and 4 bases, there was a span of 14 bases. CDR1 is MNHEY and CDR2 is SVGAGI in the germline V gene. The CDR3 sequence: CATKTGPYNEQFF. The CDR3 DNA follows: TGTGCCACCAAGACAGGACCTTACAATGAGCAGTTCTTC.

This clone appeared a single time. The chain links TRBV29-1 to TRBJ1-1; D is uncertain. V was shortened by 3 bases and J by 2 bases, with 7 bases between the two germline ends. Germline CDR1 and CDR2: SQVTM and ANQGSEA. The CDR3 has 12 residues. The CDR3 reads CSVDSGNTEAFF. The CDR3 DNA reads as TGCAGCGTTGACTCCGGAAACACTGAAGCTTTCTTT. The whole variable domain, filled in from reference TRBV29-1 and TRBJ1-1, reads SAVISQKPSRDICQRGTSLTIQCQVDSQVTMMFWYRQQPGQSLTLIATANQGSEATYESGFVIDKFPISRPNLTFSTLTVSNMSPEDSSIYLCSVDSGNTEAFFGQGTRLTVV.

As DNA, the CDR3 is TGTGCCAGCAGTCTCAGGGATCGGGTGGATGGCTACACCTTC. This encodes CASSLRDRVDGYTF. The gene calls are TRBV25-1 and TRBJ1-2, with D perhaps matching TRBD1 (5 bases). CDR1 is MGHDK and CDR2 is SYGVNS in the germline V gene. The germline V and J ends were trimmed by 5 bases and 6 bases, with 16 bases remaining between them. There are 14 residues in the CDR3.

The V gene is TRBV7-2, the J gene TRBJ2-7, with 7 nucleotides matching TRBD2. The CDR3 spans 17 residues. Germline-derived CDR1 and CDR2 are SGHTA and FQGNSA. V was clipped by 5 bases and J by 2 bases; unmatched bases: 15. CDR3 sequence: CASSKSSGLRSPYEQYF. CDR3 coding DNA: TGTGCCAGCAGCAAGTCTAGCGGCCTCAGATCTCCCTACGAGCAGTACTTC.

Notes on this clone: The junction does not match germline at one end; this may be a read error. The chain couples TRBV20-1 to TRBJ1-2, with D maybe TRBD1 (6 bases). Germline V gives CDR1 DFQATT, CDR2 SNEGSKA (reference sequence). The CDR3 has 10 residues. CDR3 residues: CSAGRGISIF. CDR3 nucleotides: TGCAGTGCTGGAAGGGGGATCTCTATCTTC.

The chain has TRBV7-9 and TRBJ1-4; D is unresolved. Trimming left V 7 bases short and J 0 bases short, with 12 bases between. Germline CDR1 is SEHNR and CDR2 is FQNEAQ (reference sequence). This CDR3 comprises 15 residues. The chain's CDR3 is CASTKAGATNEKLFF. CDR3 DNA sequence: TGTGCCAGCACCAAAGCTGGGGCAACTAATGAAAAACTGTTTTTT.

In DNA, the CDR3 is TGCAGCGTAACCGGCGGGGGCTCTGGAAACACCATATATTTT. As protein: CSVTGGGSGNTIYF. The rearrangement uses TRBV29-1 and TRBJ1-3, with TRBD1 as a possible D gene (5 bases). Germline lookup yields CDR1 SQVTM and CDR2 ANQGSEA. The germline V and J ends were trimmed by 6 bases and 0 bases, with 12 bases remaining between them. This CDR3 has 14 amino acids. Complete variable domain (other parts from reference TRBV29-1 and TRBJ1-3): SAVISQKPSRDICQRGTSLTIQCQVDSQVTMMFWYRQQPGQSLTLIATANQGSEATYESGFVIDKFPISRPNLTFSTLTVSNMSPEDSSIYLCSVTGGGSGNTIYFGEGSWLTVV.

The chain links TRBV7-8 to TRBJ1-2; 7 bases align to TRBD1. The CDR3 is made up of 14 amino acids. The trim removed 1 base at V and 4 bases at J, leaving 3 bases unmatched. Germline V CDR1 and CDR2: SGHVS, FQNEAQ. The DNA of the CDR3 is TGTGCCAGCAGCTTAGGTGGGACAGTCTATGGCTACACCTTC. The encoded protein is CASSLGGTVYGYTF.

The chain is built from TRBV19 and TRBJ1-5, with 9 nucleotides matching TRBD1. With 5 bases clipped from V and 7 bases from J, the junction kept 3 bases outside the gene matches. This CDR3 comprises 13 residues. In germline, CDR1 is LNHDA, CDR2 SQIVND (reference sequence). CDR3 sequence reads: CASSPDRGQPQHF. CDR3 nucleotide sequence: TGTGCCAGTAGTCCTGACAGGGGGCAGCCCCAGCATTTT.

The chain recombines TRBV5-1 with TRBJ2-3, with 8 bases matching TRBD1. With 4 bases clipped from V and 6 bases from J, the junction kept 7 bases outside the gene matches. The CDR3 spans 14 residues. CDR1 and CDR2 from the germline V gene are SGHRS and YFSETQ. The CDR3 loop is CASSTSGGGDTQYF. As DNA, the CDR3 is TGCGCCAGCAGCACATCAGGGGGCGGGGATACGCAGTATTTT.

The CDR3 is CASSYRGRDGYTF. The CDR3 coding sequence is TGTGCCAGCAGTTACAGGGGTAGGGATGGCTACACCTTC. The chain recombines TRBV27 with TRBJ1-2; 7 positions agree with TRBD1. Germline V gene lookup returns CDR1 MNHEY and CDR2 SMNVEV (reference sequence). Trimming removed 4 bases from V and 6 bases from J; junction bases left unmatched: 5. The CDR3 consists of 13 residues.

The V call is TRBV6-5, the J call TRBJ1-6; D remains ambiguous. The CDR3 is 13 residues long. CDR1 is MNHEY and CDR2 is SVGAGI in the germline V gene. Trimming took off 8 bases at V and 7 bases at J, with 12 bases between the two ends. CDR3 nucleotide sequence: TGTGCCAGCGGGGATTCCCCCAATTCACCCCTCCACTTT. Translation: CASGDSPNSPLHF.

The J gene is TRBJ2-3, the V gene TRBV19, with 10 positions matching TRBD2. Losses at the gene ends were 1 base for V and 5 bases for J; bases not matched to a gene: 3. CDR1 LNHDA and CDR2 SQIVND come from the germline V gene (reference sequence). The CDR3 loop spans 15 amino acids. The DNA for the CDR3 is TGTGCCAGTAGTATAGTTCGGACTAGCGGAGATACGCAGTATTTT. It specifies CASSIVRTSGDTQYF.

This clone was found a few times. The chain has TRBV6-4 and TRBJ2-2; 7 nucleotides align to TRBD2. This CDR3 has 16 residues. V trimming: 0 bases; J trimming: 6 bases; junction bases outside the gene matches: 7. Germline CDR1 and CDR2: MRHNA and SNTAGT. Here the CDR3 reads CASSDSQGREAGELFF. CDR3 DNA: TGTGCCAGCAGTGACTCCCAAGGGAGGGAGGCCGGGGAGCTGTTTTTT.